The rows below give T cell receptor beta chains drawn from one sample of a study of blood T cell repertoires in COVID-19. TCRdb's table, derived via immunoSEQ multiplex PCR, lists solely in-frame clones and lacks some. Of hundreds of thousands of clones in the sample, around 83% were seen once. Sequences were obtained from PBMCs or T cells enriched from blood (not recorded which). These TCRs come from a man aged 35 to 55 who had been exposed to COVID-19. Both conserved end residues are part of each CDR3. The D gene is left open where the match is weak. Size tells how often a clone was seen (once, few, many) or the class of an expanded clone, and some rows leave it out.

once | TRBJ2-3 | - | TRBV27 | CASSFQGLRISTDTQYF | TGTGCCAGCAGTTTTCAGGGTCTGCGGATTAGCACAGATACGCAGTATTTT
once | TRBJ2-7 | - | TRBV11-1 | CASSLGTYYEQYF | TGTGCCAGCAGCTTAGGGACATACTACGAGCAGTACTTC
- | TRBJ2-1 | TRBD2 | TRBV5-8 | CASSLVGTSGTGQFF | TGTGCCAGCAGCTTAGTAGGGACTAGCGGGACGGGGCAGTTCTTC
- | TRBJ2-1 | TRBD2 | TRBV28 | CASSGRGRVVYNEQFF | TGTGCCAGCTCGGGCCGCGGGAGGGTGGTGTACAATGAGCAGTTCTTC
few | TRBJ1-6 | - | TRBV5-1 | CASSMGRSRGNSPLHF | TGCGCCAGCAGCATGGGACGCTCGCGGGGAAATTCACCCCTCCACTTT
once | TRBJ2-1 | - | TRBV29-1 | CSVGRQGTYNEQFF | TGCAGCGTTGGACGTCAGGGGACCTACAATGAGCAGTTCTTC
- | TRBJ1-5 | TRBD1 | TRBV4-1 | CASSHLDRGDNQPQHF | TGCGCCAGCAGCCATTTGGACAGGGGAGACAATCAGCCCCAGCATTTT
- | TRBJ2-3 | TRBD2 | TRBV5-1 | CASSLVSSGSGEDTQYF | TGCGCCAGCAGCTTGGTGTCTAGCGGGAGTGGAGAAGATACGCAGTATTTT
once | TRBJ2-1 | - | TRBV9 | CASSGASNEQFF | TGTGCCAGCAGCGGGGCCTCCAATGAGCAGTTCTTC
few | TRBJ1-2 | - | TRBV30 | CAWSAFRGSDLTNYGYTF | TGTGCCTGGAGTGCCTTCAGAGGGTCGGATCTTACTAACTATGGCTACACCTTC
- | TRBJ1-1 | TRBD1 | TRBV5-4 | CASRHTGDTEAFF | TGTGCCAGCAGGCATACAGGGGACACTGAAGCTTTCTTT
- | TRBJ2-7 | - | TRBV3-1/TRBV3-2 | CASSPDRASRNSYEQYF | TGTGCCAGCAGCCCGGATCGGGCTAGCAGGAACTCCTACGAGCAGTACTTC
- | TRBJ1-1 | TRBD1 | TRBV5-1 | CASSLQGAKAEAFF | TGCGCCAGCAGCTTACAGGGGGCAAAGGCTGAAGCTTTCTTT
once | TRBJ1-1 | - | TRBV29-1 | CSPRRESTEAFF | TGCAGCCCCCGCCGTGAGAGCACTGAAGCTTTCTTT
- | TRBJ2-6 | TRBD1 | TRBV5-1 | CASSLRDRSSGANVLTF | TGCGCCAGCAGCCTCCGGGACAGGTCCTCTGGGGCCAACGTCCTGACTTTC
- | TRBJ1-1 | - | TRBV25-1 | CAVLGEGTEAFF | TGTGCCGTACTTGGGGAGGGCACTGAAGCTTTCTTT
- | TRBJ1-5 | - | TRBV10-3 | CAISPGLVQPQHF | TGTGCCATCAGTCCAGGGTTGGTACAGCCCCAGCATTTT
- | TRBJ2-3 | - | TRBV27 | CASSLSVAADTQYF | TGTGCCAGCAGTTTATCGGTTGCGGCAGATACGCAGTATTTT
few | TRBJ2-1 | TRBD2 | TRBV2 | CASSDFLRTSGGHEQFF | TGTGCCAGCAGTGATTTCCTTAGGACTAGCGGGGGCCATGAGCAGTTCTTC
- | TRBJ2-1 | - | TRBV30 | CASSYSYNEQFF | TGTGCCTCTAGCTATTCCTACAATGAGCAGTTCTTC
- | TRBJ2-7 | - | TRBV6-6 | CASSRGRGFGEQYF | TGTGCCAGCAGTCGGGGACGGGGGTTCGGCGAGCAGTACTTC
- | TRBJ1-5 | TRBD1 | TRBV19 | CASSAGQGGNQPQHF | TGTGCCAGTAGTGCCGGACAGGGTGGCAATCAGCCCCAGCATTTT
- | TRBJ1-3 | - | TRBV3-1/TRBV3-2 | CASSRGELSGNTIYF | TGTGCCAGCAGCCGGGGGGAGTTATCTGGAAACACCATATATTTT
- | TRBJ1-2 | TRBD1 | TRBV18 | CASSPPTGTSNYGYTF | TGTGCCAGCTCACCTCCGACAGGGACCTCCAACTATGGCTACACCTTC
- | TRBJ2-7 | - | TRBV5-6 | CASSSIYQGGYEQYF | TGTGCCAGCAGCTCGATCTATCAGGGGGGTTACGAGCAGTACTTC
- | TRBJ2-3 | TRBD2 | TRBV6-4 | CASSDSSSGGYTDTQYF | TGTGCCAGCAGTGACAGCTCTAGCGGGGGCTACACAGATACGCAGTATTTT
- | TRBJ1-1 | - | TRBV5-5 | CASSLATQVNTEAFF | TGTGCCAGCAGCTTGGCGACACAAGTGAACACTGAAGCTTTCTTT
- | TRBJ2-7 | - | TRBV7-3 | CASSLEGGREQYF | TGTGCCAGCAGCTTAGAGGGAGGAAGGGAGCAGTACTTC
few | TRBJ1-6 | - | TRBV27 | CASSRTGWGSPLHF | TGTGCCAGCAGTCGCACAGGGTGGGGTTCACCCCTCCACTTT
- | TRBJ2-5 | TRBD1 | TRBV7-9 | CASSLTGGVETQYF | TGTGCCAGCAGCCTTACAGGGGGTGTGGAGACCCAGTACTTC
- | TRBJ1-5 | - | TRBV7-2 | CASSFNSGYSNQPQHF | TGTGCCAGCAGTTTTAACAGTGGTTATAGCAATCAGCCCCAGCATTTT
- | TRBJ2-3 | - | TRBV9 | CASSTGSEDTQYF | TGTGCCAGCAGCACAGGGTCGGAAGATACGCAGTATTTT
- | TRBJ2-7 | TRBD1 | TRBV12-3/TRBV12-4 | CASSQGQAYEQYF | TGTGCCAGCAGCCAGGGACAGGCCTACGAGCAGTACTTC
once | TRBJ2-7 | - | TRBV27 | CASSLYFPTGSYEQYF | TGTGCCAGCAGTTTATATTTTCCGACAGGTTCCTACGAGCAGTACTTC
- | TRBJ2-2 | - | TRBV5-1 | CASSLVADAGELFF | TGCGCCAGCAGCTTGGTAGCCGACGCCGGGGAGCTGTTTTTT
once | TRBJ1-6 | - | TRBV30 | CAWSVPGSGSPLHF | TGTGCCTGGAGTGTCCCAGGATCTGGCTCACCCCTCCACTTT
- | TRBJ2-4 | - | TRBV30 | CAWKVGASRQSIQYF | TGTGCCTGGAAAGTTGGGGCGAGTCGTCAAAGCATTCAGTACTTC
- | TRBJ1-6 | - | TRBV7-2 | CASSLWRVSSYNSPLHF | TGTGCCAGCAGCTTGTGGCGGGTCAGCTCCTATAATTCACCCCTCCACTTT
- | TRBJ1-4 | - | TRBV18 | CASSPLGSSEKLFF | TGTGCCAGCTCACCACTAGGTAGCTCTGAAAAACTGTTTTTT
- | TRBJ2-3 | - | TRBV18 | CASSGETGADTQYF | TGTGCCAGCTCGGGAGAGACGGGGGCAGATACGCAGTATTTT
- | TRBJ2-1 | TRBD2 | TRBV10-3 | CAMGELANYNEQFF | TGTGCCATGGGGGAACTAGCGAATTACAATGAGCAGTTCTTC
once | TRBJ1-3 | - | TRBV25-1 | CASSEYIRENTIYF | TGTGCCAGCAGTGAATATATTCGAGAAAACACCATATATTTT
once | TRBJ2-2 | - | TRBV4-1 | CASSQVGVAGELFF | TGCGCCAGCAGCCAAGTCGGGGTGGCCGGGGAGCTGTTTTTT
- | TRBJ2-1 | - | TRBV5-1 | CASSLRGYNEQFF | TGCGCCAGCAGCTTGCGGGGCTACAATGAGCAGTTCTTC
few | TRBJ1-1 | TRBD1 | TRBV18 | CASSLTGEGIWAFF | TGTGCCAGCTCCCTGACAGGGGAGGGGATTTGGGCTTTCTTT
- | TRBJ1-5 | TRBD1 | TRBV27 | CASSLYWQGDQPQHF | TGTGCCAGCAGTTTATATTGGCAGGGGGACCAGCCCCAGCATTTT
- | TRBJ1-6 | - | TRBV9 | CASSGGQVASPLHF | TGTGCCAGCAGCGGTGGACAAGTAGCCTCACCCCTCCACTTT
- | TRBJ2-7 | TRBD2 | TRBV25-1 | CASSAAGVDEQYF | TGTGCCAGCAGTGCAGCGGGAGTGGACGAGCAGTACTTC
- | TRBJ1-2 | - | TRBV9 | CASSVRVDRGYTF | TGTGCCAGCAGCGTGAGGGTGGATCGGGGCTACACCTTC
- | TRBJ2-7 | - | TRBV7-2 | CASSLAMAQEQYF | TGTGCCAGCAGCCTCGCAATGGCCCAGGAGCAGTACTTC